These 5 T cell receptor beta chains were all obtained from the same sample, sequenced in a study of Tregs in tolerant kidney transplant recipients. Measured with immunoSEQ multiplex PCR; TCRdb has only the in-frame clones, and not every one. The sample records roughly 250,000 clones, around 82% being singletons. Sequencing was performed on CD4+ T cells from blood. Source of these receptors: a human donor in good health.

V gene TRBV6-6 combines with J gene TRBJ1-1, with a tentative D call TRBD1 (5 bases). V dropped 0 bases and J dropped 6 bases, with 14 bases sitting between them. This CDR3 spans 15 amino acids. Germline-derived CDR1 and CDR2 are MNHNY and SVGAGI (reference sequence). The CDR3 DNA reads TGTGCCAGCAGTTACTCGAGGGTAGGGGACCCTGAAGCTTTCTTT. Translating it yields CASSYSRVGDPEAFF.

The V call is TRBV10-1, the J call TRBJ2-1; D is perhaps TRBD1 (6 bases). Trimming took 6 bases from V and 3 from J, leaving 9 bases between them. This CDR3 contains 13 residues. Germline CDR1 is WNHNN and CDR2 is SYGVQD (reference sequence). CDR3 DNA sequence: TGCGCCAGCAGCCGGGACAACTACAATGAGCAGTTCTTC. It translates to CASSRDNYNEQFF.

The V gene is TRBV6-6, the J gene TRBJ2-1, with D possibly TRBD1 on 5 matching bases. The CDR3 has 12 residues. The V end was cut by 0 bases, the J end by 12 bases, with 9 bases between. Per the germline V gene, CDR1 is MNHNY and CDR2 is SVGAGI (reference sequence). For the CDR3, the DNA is TGTGCCAGCAGTTACTCTGGGGCTCCGCAGTTCTTC. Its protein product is CASSYSGAPQFF.

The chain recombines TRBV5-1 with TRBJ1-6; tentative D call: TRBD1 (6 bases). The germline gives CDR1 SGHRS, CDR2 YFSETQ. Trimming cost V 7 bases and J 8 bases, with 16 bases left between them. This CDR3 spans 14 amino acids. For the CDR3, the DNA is TGCGCCAGCCGGCCGGACAGTCAGGATTCACCCCTCCACTTT. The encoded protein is CASRPDSQDSPLHF. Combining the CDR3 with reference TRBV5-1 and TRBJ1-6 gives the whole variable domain KAGVTQTPRYLIKTRGQQVTLSCSPISGHRSVSWYQQTPGQGLQFLFEYFSETQRNKGNFPGRFSGRQFSNSRSEMNVSTLELGDSALYLCASRPDSQDSPLHFGNGTRLTVT.

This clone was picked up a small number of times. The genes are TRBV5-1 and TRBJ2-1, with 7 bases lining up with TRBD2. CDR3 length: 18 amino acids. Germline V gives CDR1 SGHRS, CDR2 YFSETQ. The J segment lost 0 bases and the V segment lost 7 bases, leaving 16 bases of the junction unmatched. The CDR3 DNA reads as TGCGCCAGCCGCGGGGGTAGCGGCGGTGGCGGCTCCTACAATGAGCAGTTCTTC. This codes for CASRGGSGGGGSYNEQFF.